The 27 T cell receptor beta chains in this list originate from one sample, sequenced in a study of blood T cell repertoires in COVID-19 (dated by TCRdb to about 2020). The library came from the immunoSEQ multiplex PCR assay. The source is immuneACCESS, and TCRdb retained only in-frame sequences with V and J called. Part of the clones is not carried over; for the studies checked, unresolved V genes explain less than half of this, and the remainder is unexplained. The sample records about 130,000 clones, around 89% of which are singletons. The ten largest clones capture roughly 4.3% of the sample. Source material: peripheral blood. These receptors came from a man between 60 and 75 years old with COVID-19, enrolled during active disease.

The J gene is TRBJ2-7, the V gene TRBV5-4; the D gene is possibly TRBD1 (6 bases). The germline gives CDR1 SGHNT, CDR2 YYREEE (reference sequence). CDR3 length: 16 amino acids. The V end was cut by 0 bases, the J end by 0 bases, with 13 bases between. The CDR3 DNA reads TGTGCCAGCAGCTTGGCTAGGGGGTCCAGCTCCTACGAGCAGTACTTC. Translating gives CASSLARGSSSYEQYF. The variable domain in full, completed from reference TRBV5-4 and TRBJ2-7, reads ETGVTQSPTHLIKTRGQQVTLRCSSQSGHNTVSWYQQALGQGPQFIFQYYREEENGRGNFPPRFSGLQFPNYSSELNVNALELDDSALYLCASSLARGSSSYEQYFGPGTRLTVT.

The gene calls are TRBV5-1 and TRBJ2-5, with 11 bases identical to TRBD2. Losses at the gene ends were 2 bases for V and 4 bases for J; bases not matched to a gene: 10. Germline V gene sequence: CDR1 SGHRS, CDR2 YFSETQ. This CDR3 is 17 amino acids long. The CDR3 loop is CASSFSGGAEVGETQYF. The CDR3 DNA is TGCGCCAGCAGCTTTAGCGGGGGGGCTGAAGTAGGAGAGACCCAGTACTTC.

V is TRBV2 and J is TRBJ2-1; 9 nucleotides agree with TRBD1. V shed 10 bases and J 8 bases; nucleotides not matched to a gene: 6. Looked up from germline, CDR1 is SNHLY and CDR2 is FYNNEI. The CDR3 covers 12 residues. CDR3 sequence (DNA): TGTGCCAAAAGGACAGGGGACGATGAGCAGTTCTTC. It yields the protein CAKRTGDDEQFF. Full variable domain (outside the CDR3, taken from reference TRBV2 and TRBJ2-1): EPEVTQTPSHQVTQMGQEVILRCVPISNHLYFYWYRQILGQKVEFLVSFYNNEISEKSEIFDDQFSVERPDGSNFTLKIRSTKLEDSAMYFCAKRTGDDEQFFGPGTRLTVL.

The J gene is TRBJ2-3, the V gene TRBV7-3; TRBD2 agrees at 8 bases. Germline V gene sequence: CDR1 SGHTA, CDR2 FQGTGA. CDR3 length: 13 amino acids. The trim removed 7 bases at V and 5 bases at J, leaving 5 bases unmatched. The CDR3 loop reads CASTAGGRDTQYF. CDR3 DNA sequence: TGTGCCAGCACTGCGGGGGGCAGAGATACGCAGTATTTT.

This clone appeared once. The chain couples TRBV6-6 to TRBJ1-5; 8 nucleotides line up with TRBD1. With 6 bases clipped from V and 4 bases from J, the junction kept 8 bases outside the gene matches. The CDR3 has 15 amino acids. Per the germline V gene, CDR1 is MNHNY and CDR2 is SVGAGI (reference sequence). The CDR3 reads CASSSGQGQNQPQHF. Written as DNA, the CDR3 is TGTGCCAGCAGCTCCGGACAGGGCCAAAATCAGCCCCAGCATTTT.

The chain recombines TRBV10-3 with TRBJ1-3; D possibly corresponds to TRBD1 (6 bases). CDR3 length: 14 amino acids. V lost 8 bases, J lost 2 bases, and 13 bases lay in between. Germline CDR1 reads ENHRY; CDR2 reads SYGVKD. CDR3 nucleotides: TGTGCCATCGGAGGACAGATCACTGGAAACACCATATATTTT. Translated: CAIGGQITGNTIYF.

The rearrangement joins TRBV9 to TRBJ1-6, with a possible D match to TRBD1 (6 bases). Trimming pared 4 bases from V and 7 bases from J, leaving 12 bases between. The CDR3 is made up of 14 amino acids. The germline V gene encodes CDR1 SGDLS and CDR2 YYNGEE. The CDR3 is CASSPRGGNSPLHF. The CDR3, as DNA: TGTGCCAGCAGCCCCCGGGGGGGCAATTCACCCCTCCACTTT.

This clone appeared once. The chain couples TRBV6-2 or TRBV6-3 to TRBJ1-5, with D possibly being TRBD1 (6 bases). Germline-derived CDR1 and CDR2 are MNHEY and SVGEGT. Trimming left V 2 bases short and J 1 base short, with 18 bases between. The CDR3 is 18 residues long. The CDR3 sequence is CASSYGGGIVTSNQPQHF. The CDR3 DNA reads TGTGCCAGCAGTTACGGCGGGGGCATAGTAACCAGCAATCAGCCCCAGCATTTT.

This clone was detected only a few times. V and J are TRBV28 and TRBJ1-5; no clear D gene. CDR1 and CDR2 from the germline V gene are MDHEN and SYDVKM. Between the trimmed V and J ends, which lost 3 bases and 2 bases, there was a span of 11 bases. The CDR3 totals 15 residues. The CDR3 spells CASSLEALGNQPQHF. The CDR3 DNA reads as TGTGCCAGCAGTTTGGAGGCCTTGGGCAATCAGCCCCAGCATTTT.

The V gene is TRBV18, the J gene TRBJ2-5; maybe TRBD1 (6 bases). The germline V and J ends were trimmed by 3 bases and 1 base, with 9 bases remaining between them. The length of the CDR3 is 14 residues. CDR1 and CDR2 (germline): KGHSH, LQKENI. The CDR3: CASSPGTIQETQYF. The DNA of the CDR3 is TGTGCCAGCTCACCTGGGACAATCCAAGAGACCCAGTACTTC.

This CDR3 reads CASSLGTAIQETQYF. The CDR3 region has the DNA TGCGCCAGCAGCTTGGGGACAGCTATCCAAGAGACCCAGTACTTC. The V call is TRBV5-1, the J call TRBJ2-5; tentatively, D is TRBD1 (6 bases). CDR3 length: 15 residues. V was trimmed by 0 bases and J by 1 base, leaving 10 bases between them. Germline V gene lookup returns CDR1 SGHRS and CDR2 YFSETQ.

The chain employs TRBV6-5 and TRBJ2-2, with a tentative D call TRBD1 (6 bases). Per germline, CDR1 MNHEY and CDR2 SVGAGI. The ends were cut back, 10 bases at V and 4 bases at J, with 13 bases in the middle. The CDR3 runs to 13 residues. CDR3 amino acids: CATWDTSTGELFF. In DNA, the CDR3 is TGTGCCACTTGGGACACCTCCACCGGGGAGCTGTTTTTT.

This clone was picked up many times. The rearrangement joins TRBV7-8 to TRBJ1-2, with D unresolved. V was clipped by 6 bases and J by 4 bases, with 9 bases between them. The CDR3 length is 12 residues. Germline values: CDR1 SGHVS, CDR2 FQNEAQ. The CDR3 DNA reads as TGTGCCAGCAGTTCCCAGATCTATGGCTACACCTTC. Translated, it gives CASSSQIYGYTF.

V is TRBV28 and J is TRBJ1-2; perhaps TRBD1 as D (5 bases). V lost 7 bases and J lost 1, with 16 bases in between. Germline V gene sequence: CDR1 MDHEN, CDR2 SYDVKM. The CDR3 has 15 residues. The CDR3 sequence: CASTQGRVFNYGYTF. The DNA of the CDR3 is TGTGCCAGCACCCAAGGCAGGGTGTTTAACTATGGCTACACCTTC.

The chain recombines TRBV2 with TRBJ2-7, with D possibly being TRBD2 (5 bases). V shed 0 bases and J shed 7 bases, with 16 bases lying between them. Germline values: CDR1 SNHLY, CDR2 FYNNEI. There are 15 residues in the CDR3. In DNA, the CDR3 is TGTGCCAGCAGTGAAGCGCAAGATCGGGGAGAGGAGCAGTACTTC. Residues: CASSEAQDRGEEQYF.

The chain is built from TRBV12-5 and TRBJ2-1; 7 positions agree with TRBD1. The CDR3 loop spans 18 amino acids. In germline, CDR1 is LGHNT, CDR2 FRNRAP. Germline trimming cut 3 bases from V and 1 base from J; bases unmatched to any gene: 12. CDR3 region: CASGFPQDRSISYNEQFF. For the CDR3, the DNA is TGTGCTAGTGGTTTTCCCCAGGACAGGTCCATTTCCTACAATGAGCAGTTCTTC.

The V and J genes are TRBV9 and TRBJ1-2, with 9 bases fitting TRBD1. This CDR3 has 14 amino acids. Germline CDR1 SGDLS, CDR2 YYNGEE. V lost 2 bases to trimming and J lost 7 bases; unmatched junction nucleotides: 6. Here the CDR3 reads CASSVLQGASGYTF. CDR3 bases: TGTGCCAGCAGCGTCCTACAGGGGGCGTCTGGCTACACCTTC.

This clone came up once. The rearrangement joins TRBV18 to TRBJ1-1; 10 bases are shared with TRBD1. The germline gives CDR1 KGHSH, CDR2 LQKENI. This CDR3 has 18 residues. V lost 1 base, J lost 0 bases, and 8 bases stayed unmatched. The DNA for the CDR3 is TGTGCCAGCTCACCACTCCTGACAGGGGGCGCGGTGAACACTGAAGCTTTCTTT. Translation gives CASSPLLTGGAVNTEAFF.

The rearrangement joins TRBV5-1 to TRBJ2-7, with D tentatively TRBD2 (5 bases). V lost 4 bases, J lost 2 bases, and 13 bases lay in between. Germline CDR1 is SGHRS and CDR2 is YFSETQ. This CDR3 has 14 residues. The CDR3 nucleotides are TGCGCCAGCAGCCCCGGGGAACTCGCCTACGAGCAGTACTTC. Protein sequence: CASSPGELAYEQYF. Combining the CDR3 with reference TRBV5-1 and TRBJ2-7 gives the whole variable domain KAGVTQTPRYLIKTRGQQVTLSCSPISGHRSVSWYQQTPGQGLQFLFEYFSETQRNKGNFPGRFSGRQFSNSRSEMNVSTLELGDSALYLCASSPGELAYEQYFGPGTRLTVT.

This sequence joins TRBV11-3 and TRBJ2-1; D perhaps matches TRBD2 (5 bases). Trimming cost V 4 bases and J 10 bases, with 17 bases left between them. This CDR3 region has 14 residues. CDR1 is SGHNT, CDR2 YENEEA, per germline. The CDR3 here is CASSSAGVGSEQFF. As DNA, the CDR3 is TGTGCCAGCAGCTCCGCCGGGGTGGGGTCAGAGCAGTTCTTC. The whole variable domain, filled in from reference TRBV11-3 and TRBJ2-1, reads EAGVVQSPRYKIIEKKQPVAFWCNPISGHNTLYWYLQNLGQGPELLIRYENEEAVDDSQLPKDRFSAERLKGVDSTLKIQPAELGDSAVYLCASSSAGVGSEQFFGPGTRLTVL.

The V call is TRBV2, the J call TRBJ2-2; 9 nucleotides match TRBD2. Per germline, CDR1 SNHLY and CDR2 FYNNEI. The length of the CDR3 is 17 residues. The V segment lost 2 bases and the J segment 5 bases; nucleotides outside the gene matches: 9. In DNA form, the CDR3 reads TGTGCCAGCAGTGAACTGGGTGGCGGGGGGGCAACCGGGGAGCTGTTTTTT. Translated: CASSELGGGGATGELFF.

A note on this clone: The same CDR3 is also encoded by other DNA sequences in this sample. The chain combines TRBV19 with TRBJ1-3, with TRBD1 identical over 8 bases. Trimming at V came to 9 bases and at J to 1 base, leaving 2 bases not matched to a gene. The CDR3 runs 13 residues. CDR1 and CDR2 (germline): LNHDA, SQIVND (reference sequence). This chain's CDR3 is CASRTGSGNTIYF. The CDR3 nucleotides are TGTGCCAGCCGGACAGGGTCTGGAAACACCATATATTTT.

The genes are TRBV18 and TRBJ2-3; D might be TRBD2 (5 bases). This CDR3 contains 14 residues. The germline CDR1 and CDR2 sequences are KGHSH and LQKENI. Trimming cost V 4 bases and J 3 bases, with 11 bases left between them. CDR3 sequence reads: CASSLLDETDTQYF. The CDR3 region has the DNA TGTGCCAGCTCACTACTAGACGAGACAGATACGCAGTATTTT.

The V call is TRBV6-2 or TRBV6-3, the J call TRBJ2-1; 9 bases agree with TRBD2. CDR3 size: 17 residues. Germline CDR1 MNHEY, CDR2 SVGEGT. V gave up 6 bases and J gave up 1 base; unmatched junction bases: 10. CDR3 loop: CASSLAGAPRSYNEQFF. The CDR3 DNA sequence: TGTGCCAGCAGCTTAGCGGGGGCCCCTAGATCCTACAATGAGCAGTTCTTC.

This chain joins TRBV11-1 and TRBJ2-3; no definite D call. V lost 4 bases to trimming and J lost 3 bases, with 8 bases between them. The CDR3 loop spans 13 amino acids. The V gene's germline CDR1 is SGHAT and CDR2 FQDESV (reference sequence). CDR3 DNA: TGTGCCAGCAGCTACAGTCCTACAGATACGCAGTATTTT. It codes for CASSYSPTDTQYF.

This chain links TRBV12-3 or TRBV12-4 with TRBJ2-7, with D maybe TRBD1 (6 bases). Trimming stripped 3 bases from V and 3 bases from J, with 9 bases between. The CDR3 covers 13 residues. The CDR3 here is CASSFDRIYEQYF. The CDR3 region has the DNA TGTGCCAGCAGTTTCGACAGGATCTACGAGCAGTACTTC.

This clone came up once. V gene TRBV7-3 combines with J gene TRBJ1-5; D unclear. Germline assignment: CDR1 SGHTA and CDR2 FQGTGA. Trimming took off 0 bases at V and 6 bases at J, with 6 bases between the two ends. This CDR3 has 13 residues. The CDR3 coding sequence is TGTGCCAGCAGCTTAACTCCCAGTCAGCCCCAGCATTTT. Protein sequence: CASSLTPSQPQHF. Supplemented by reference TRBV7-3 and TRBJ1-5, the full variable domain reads GAGVSQTPSNKVTEKGKYVELRCDPISGHTALYWYRQSLGQGPEFLIYFQGTGAADDSGLPNDRFFAVRPEGSVSTLKIQRTERGDSAVYLCASSLTPSQPQHFGDGTRLSIL.